Listed below are T cell receptor beta chains from one sample, sequenced in a study of OX40 agonist ivuxolimab in advanced cancers. TCRdb keeps only in-frame clones here, not all; method: immunoSEQ multiplex PCR. The repertoire has about 50,000 clones, about 80% of them found once; the top ten carry roughly 3.9%. This specimen consisted of CD4+ or CD8+ T cells sorted from blood, obtained in a trial of the OX40 agonist ivuxolimab. The receptors here all came from an adult with an advanced solid tumor such as melanoma, head and neck, liver or kidney cancer. CDR3s include the opening cysteine and the closing phenylalanine or tryptophan. Fields, in order: CDR3 length, clone size, J gene, V gene, D gene, CDR3 DNA, CDR3 protein. The D gene is left open where the match is weak. Clone size is stated in some rows and not others, as once, few, many or a class when expanded.

length: 17; size: NA; J: TRBJ2-2; V: TRBV13; D: NA; DNA: TGTGCCAGCAGCCCGACGGGACCACAAACTAACACCGGGGAGCTGTTTTTT; CDR3: CASSPTGPQTNTGELFF
length: 13; size: NA; J: TRBJ1-2; V: TRBV6-6; D: TRBD1; DNA: TGTGCCAGCAGTTACGACAGGGCCTATGGCTACACCTTC; CDR3: CASSYDRAYGYTF
length: 16; size: NA; J: TRBJ2-1; V: TRBV27; D: TRBD1; DNA: TGTGCCAGCAGTTCAACCGGGACAGGTTCCCTCACGGAGCAGTTCTTC; CDR3: CASSSTGTGSLTEQFF
length: 14; size: NA; J: TRBJ2-3; V: TRBV6-5; D: NA; DNA: TGTGCCAGCAGAGAATTAGCAGGGGCAGATACGCAGTATTTT; CDR3: CASRELAGADTQYF
length: 19; size: NA; J: TRBJ1-4; V: TRBV4-2; D: TRBD1; DNA: TGTGCCAGCAGCCAAGATCCACGACAGGGTGGGTCACACAATGAAAAACTGTTTTTT; CDR3: CASSQDPRQGGSHNEKLFF
length: 13; size: NA; J: TRBJ1-2; V: TRBV4-1; D: NA; DNA: TGCGCCAGCAGTCCCGACAGAGACTATGGCTACACCTTC; CDR3: CASSPDRDYGYTF
length: 14; size: few; J: TRBJ1-1; V: TRBV19; D: TRBD1; DNA: TGTGCCAGTAAGGACAGGGAAAGGAACACTGAAGCTTTCTTT; CDR3: CASKDRERNTEAFF
length: 19; size: NA; J: TRBJ2-3; V: TRBV4-3; D: TRBD2; DNA: TGCGCCAGCAGCCCGTTAACCGGGACTAGCGACCCGAGCACAGATACGCAGTATTTT; CDR3: CASSPLTGTSDPSTDTQYF
length: 18; size: NA; J: TRBJ1-4; V: TRBV5-1; D: NA; DNA: TGCGCCAGCAGCTTCGACAGGTCTCAAGGGGCGGGAGGTGAAAAACTGTTTTTT; CDR3: CASSFDRSQGAGGEKLFF
length: 16; size: NA; J: TRBJ2-7; V: TRBV27; D: TRBD2; DNA: TGTGCCAGCAGTCACAGGCTTAGCGGGGGGGGAGACGAGCAGTACTTC; CDR3: CASSHRLSGGGDEQYF
length: 17; size: once; J: TRBJ2-1; V: TRBV7-2; D: TRBD2; DNA: TGTGCCAGCAGCTCCATCGGGGGGGCGAGCTCCTACAATGAGCAGTTCTTC; CDR3: CASSSIGGASSYNEQFF
length: 15; size: NA; J: TRBJ2-5; V: TRBV10-3; D: TRBD2; DNA: TGTGCCATCAGTGACCCCACGGGACTAGGGGAGACCCAGTACTTC; CDR3: CAISDPTGLGETQYF
length: 14; size: few; J: TRBJ2-7; V: TRBV7-6; D: NA; DNA: TGTGCCAGCAGCCTTGGCTCGACCGGCTACGAGCAGTACTTC; CDR3: CASSLGSTGYEQYF
length: 14; size: NA; J: TRBJ2-7; V: TRBV6-5; D: NA; DNA: TGTGCCAGCAGTTACTCGGGAGAAATCTACGAGCAGTACTTC; CDR3: CASSYSGEIYEQYF
length: 9; size: NA; J: TRBJ2-7; V: TRBV6-1; D: NA; DNA: TGTGCCGCGTCCTACGAGCAGTACTTC; CDR3: CAASYEQYF
length: 13; size: NA; J: TRBJ1-1; V: TRBV9; D: TRBD1; DNA: TGTGCCAGCAGCCCTTCGACAGGGACTGAAGCTTTCTTT; CDR3: CASSPSTGTEAFF
length: 16; size: once; J: TRBJ2-2; V: TRBV4-3; D: TRBD1; DNA: TGCGCCAGCAGCCAAGGGACAGGGACGAACACCGGGGAGCTGTTTTTT; CDR3: CASSQGTGTNTGELFF
length: 12; size: NA; J: TRBJ2-2; V: TRBV10-1; D: NA; DNA: TGCGCCAGCAGTGGGGAGGCCGGGGAGCTGTTTTTT; CDR3: CASSGEAGELFF
length: 16; size: once; J: TRBJ1-2; V: TRBV5-5; D: NA; DNA: TGTGCCAGCAGCTTGGCTGGGGCATCCTTTGGCTATGGCTACACCTTC; CDR3: CASSLAGASFGYGYTF
length: 16; size: NA; J: TRBJ1-2; V: TRBV6-1; D: NA; DNA: TGTGCCAGCAGTGAAGCGCGGAGGGATGCGACTAATGGCTACACCTTC; CDR3: CASSEARRDATNGYTF
length: 15; size: NA; J: TRBJ1-1; V: TRBV5-6; D: TRBD1; DNA: TGTGCCAGCAGCATACGCAGGGGGCGGGAGACTGAAGCTTTCTTT; CDR3: CASSIRRGRETEAFF
length: 14; size: NA; J: TRBJ1-6; V: TRBV27; D: NA; DNA: TGTGCCAGCAGGAGGGGTAGTTTGGGTTCACCCCTCCACTTT; CDR3: CASRRGSLGSPLHF
length: 14; size: NA; J: TRBJ1-3; V: TRBV6-5; D: NA; DNA: TGTGCCAGCAGTTACGGGAGCTCTGGAAACACCATATATTTT; CDR3: CASSYGSSGNTIYF
length: 16; size: NA; J: TRBJ1-1; V: TRBV5-1; D: TRBD1; DNA: TGCGCCAGCAGCTGGGGGCGACAGGGGCGGGGAACTGAAGCTTTCTTT; CDR3: CASSWGRQGRGTEAFF
length: 13; size: NA; J: TRBJ2-1; V: TRBV4-1; D: NA; DNA: TGCGCCAGCAGCCAACCGCTGAGTGGTGAGCAGTTCTTC; CDR3: CASSQPLSGEQFF
length: 12; size: NA; J: TRBJ1-2; V: TRBV6-5; D: NA; DNA: TGTGCCAGCGGATGGGGTAACTATGGCTACACCTTC; CDR3: CASGWGNYGYTF
length: 14; size: NA; J: TRBJ1-6; V: TRBV19; D: NA; DNA: TGTGCCAGTAGTCCCATCCGGGGGAATTCACCCCTCCACTTT; CDR3: CASSPIRGNSPLHF
length: 12; size: NA; J: TRBJ1-2; V: TRBV6-5; D: NA; DNA: TGTGCCAGCAACGCGGGGGCCTATGGCTACACCTTC; CDR3: CASNAGAYGYTF
length: 14; size: NA; J: TRBJ2-2; V: TRBV2; D: TRBD1; DNA: TGTGCCAGCAGACAGGGGGCGAACACCGGGGAGCTGTTTTTT; CDR3: CASRQGANTGELFF
length: 13; size: NA; J: TRBJ1-1; V: TRBV6-1; D: NA; DNA: TGTGCCAGCAGTGAAGCACAGAACACTGAAGCTTTCTTT; CDR3: CASSEAQNTEAFF
length: 18; size: NA; J: TRBJ2-2; V: TRBV19; D: NA; DNA: TGTGCCAGACATCGCCCCCAGGGTAAGGGGAGGAACACCGGGGAGCTGTTTTTT; CDR3: CARHRPQGKGRNTGELFF
length: 16; size: NA; J: TRBJ2-5; V: TRBV5-6; D: TRBD1; DNA: TGTGCCAGCAGCCCCCGTGGGACAGCGTACCAAGAGACCCAGTACTTC; CDR3: CASSPRGTAYQETQYF
length: 14; size: NA; J: TRBJ1-5; V: TRBV5-6; D: TRBD1; DNA: TGTGCCAGCAGCCTTGGACAGGGTCCCGAGCCCCAGCATTTT; CDR3: CASSLGQGPEPQHF
length: 13; size: NA; J: TRBJ1-5; V: TRBV4-1; D: NA; DNA: TGCGCCAGCAGCCATTTTGGCGAACAGCCCCAGCATTTT; CDR3: CASSHFGEQPQHF
length: 15; size: NA; J: TRBJ2-7; V: TRBV10-3; D: NA; DNA: TGTGCCATCAGTGTAAAGGCGGGGTTCCCCTACGAGCAGTACTTC; CDR3: CAISVKAGFPYEQYF
length: 16; size: NA; J: TRBJ1-5; V: TRBV28; D: TRBD1; DNA: TGTGCCAGCAGTCCCTCGGACAGGGGTAGCAATCAGCCCCAGCATTTT; CDR3: CASSPSDRGSNQPQHF
length: 13; size: NA; J: TRBJ2-5; V: TRBV5-6; D: NA; DNA: TGTGCCAGCAGCTTGGGGGCAGTGGGGACCCAGTACTTC; CDR3: CASSLGAVGTQYF
length: 15; size: NA; J: TRBJ2-7; V: TRBV9; D: TRBD1; DNA: TGTGCCAGCAGCGTAGGGACAGGGTCCTTCTACGAGCAGTACTTC; CDR3: CASSVGTGSFYEQYF
length: 16; size: NA; J: TRBJ1-2; V: TRBV6-5; D: NA; DNA: TGTGCCAGCAGTTACCGTGGGGTGACAGTGAACTATGGCTACACCTTC; CDR3: CASSYRGVTVNYGYTF
length: 12; size: NA; J: TRBJ2-7; V: TRBV18; D: NA; DNA: TGTGCCAGCTCGCGGGCCAGCTACGAGCAGTACTTC; CDR3: CASSRASYEQYF
length: 16; size: few; J: TRBJ1-2; V: TRBV25-1; D: TRBD1; DNA: TGTGCCAGCAGTGACCCCCTCCTACAGGGGAACTATGGCTACACCTTC; CDR3: CASSDPLLQGNYGYTF
length: 15; size: NA; J: TRBJ2-1; V: TRBV18; D: TRBD1; DNA: TGTGCCAGCTCACCGAGACAGGGTTTGAGCAATGAGCAGTTCTTC; CDR3: CASSPRQGLSNEQFF
length: 15; size: NA; J: TRBJ2-3; V: TRBV5-6; D: NA; DNA: TGTGCCAGCAGCTTGGTCGCAGGGGGCACAGATACGCAGTATTTT; CDR3: CASSLVAGGTDTQYF
length: 17; size: NA; J: TRBJ2-1; V: TRBV9; D: TRBD2; DNA: TGTGCCAGCAGCGTAGGATCGCGGGGGGGCTCAAACAATGAGCAGTTCTTC; CDR3: CASSVGSRGGSNNEQFF
length: 15; size: NA; J: TRBJ2-3; V: TRBV7-8; D: TRBD1; DNA: TGTGCCAGCAGCTCTCGGCAGGGGGCAGGAGATACGCAGTATTTT; CDR3: CASSSRQGAGDTQYF
length: 18; size: few; J: TRBJ2-7; V: TRBV7-2; D: NA; DNA: TGTGCCAGCAGCTTAGGGCTAGTAGGGCGGCCGACCTCCTACGAGCAGTACTTC; CDR3: CASSLGLVGRPTSYEQYF
length: 13; size: NA; J: TRBJ1-2; V: TRBV5-6; D: TRBD1; DNA: TGTGCCAGCAGCTGGACAGGGGGCTATGGCTACACCTTC; CDR3: CASSWTGGYGYTF
length: 14; size: NA; J: TRBJ2-5; V: TRBV19; D: TRBD1; DNA: TGTGCCAGTAGTTCTCCGGACAGGGAAGAGACCCAGTACTTC; CDR3: CASSSPDREETQYF
length: 14; size: NA; J: TRBJ1-1; V: TRBV6-6; D: NA; DNA: TGTGCCAGCAGTTACCAAACTGGGGGCACTGAAGCTTTCTTT; CDR3: CASSYQTGGTEAFF
length: 15; size: once; J: TRBJ2-1; V: TRBV28; D: NA; DNA: TGTGCCAGCAGTTTATTGGGGGGCGAGAGCAATGAGCAGTTCTTC; CDR3: CASSLLGGESNEQFF
length: 12; size: NA; J: TRBJ2-1; V: TRBV7-3; D: NA; DNA: TGTGCCAGCAGCGACAATAGGGTATATCGGTTCTTC; CDR3: CASSDNRVYRFF
length: 18; size: few; J: TRBJ1-4; V: TRBV21-1; D: NA; DNA: TGTGCCAGCAGCCCAGGGGTTGTCGGGCGGCGAGCTAATGAAAAACTGTTTTTT; CDR3: CASSPGVVGRRANEKLFF
length: 17; size: NA; J: TRBJ1-1; V: TRBV7-2; D: NA; DNA: TGTGCCAGCAGCTTAGAATGGTACAGTAAGACCTCCACTGAAGCTTTCTTT; CDR3: CASSLEWYSKTSTEAFF
length: 15; size: NA; J: TRBJ1-2; V: TRBV4-3; D: TRBD1; DNA: TGCGCCAGCAGCCTAGTCGGACAGGACAACTATGGCTACACCTTC; CDR3: CASSLVGQDNYGYTF
length: 14; size: NA; J: TRBJ1-2; V: TRBV5-1; D: NA; DNA: TGCGCCAGCAGCGTTCAGGTTTCCAGCTATGGCTACACCTTC; CDR3: CASSVQVSSYGYTF
length: 14; size: NA; J: TRBJ1-2; V: TRBV5-1; D: NA; DNA: TGCGCCAGCAGCTGGGCGGACAGCTCCTATGGCTACACCTTC; CDR3: CASSWADSSYGYTF
length: 15; size: NA; J: TRBJ1-3; V: TRBV4-1; D: NA; DNA: TGCGCCAGCAGCCAAGACCCAGCCTCTGGAAACACCATATATTTT; CDR3: CASSQDPASGNTIYF
length: 18; size: NA; J: TRBJ1-6; V: TRBV7-3; D: NA; DNA: TGTGCCAGCAGCTCACCCCGGGGCTTGGGGACGTTTGGTTCACCCCTCCACTTT; CDR3: CASSSPRGLGTFGSPLHF
length: 15; size: NA; J: TRBJ2-5; V: TRBV5-1; D: NA; DNA: TGCGCCAGCAGCTTGGGTGGAGGGACCCAAGAGACCCAGTACTTC; CDR3: CASSLGGGTQETQYF